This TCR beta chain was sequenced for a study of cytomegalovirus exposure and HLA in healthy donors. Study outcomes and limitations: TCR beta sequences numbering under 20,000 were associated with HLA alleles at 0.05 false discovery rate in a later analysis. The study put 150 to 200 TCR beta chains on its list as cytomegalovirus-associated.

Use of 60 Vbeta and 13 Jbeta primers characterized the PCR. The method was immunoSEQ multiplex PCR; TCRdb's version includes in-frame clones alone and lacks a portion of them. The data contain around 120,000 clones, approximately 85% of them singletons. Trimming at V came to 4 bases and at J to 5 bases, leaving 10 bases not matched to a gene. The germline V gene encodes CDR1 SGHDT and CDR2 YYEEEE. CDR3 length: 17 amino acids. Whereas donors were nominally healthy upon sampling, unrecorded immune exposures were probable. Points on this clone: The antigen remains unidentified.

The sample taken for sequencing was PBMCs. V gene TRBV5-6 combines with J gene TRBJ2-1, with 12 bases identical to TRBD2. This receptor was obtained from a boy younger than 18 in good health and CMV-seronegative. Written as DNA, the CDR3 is TGTGCCAGCAGCGTAATGCTAGCGGGGGGGCACCACAATGAGCAGTTCTTC. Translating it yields CASSVMLAGGHHNEQFF. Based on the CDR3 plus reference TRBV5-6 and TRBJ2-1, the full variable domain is DAGVTQSPTHLIKTRGQQVTLRCSPKSGHDTVSWYQQALGQGPQFIFQYYEEEERQRGNFPDRFSGHQFPNYSSELNVNALLLGDSALYLCASSVMLAGGHHNEQFFGPGTRLTVL.